This T cell receptor beta chain derives from a study of T cells in Graves' hyperthyroidism and ophthalmopathy (dated by TCRdb to 2018 to 2020). Regarding the study in general: A discovery cohort of fewer than 110 patients, roughly 45 with Graves' ophthalmopathy and about 58 with stable Graves' hyperthyroidism, was used to find distinguishing TCR V-J signatures. The paper describes TCR Vbeta CDR3 sequencing of 135 peripheral blood samples, made up of 43 ophthalmopathy patients, approximately 76 hyperthyroidism patients and around 17 progressor patients. The study also compared thyroid tissue and blood T-cell repertoires from 6 or 7 Graves' hyperthyroidism patients. The 75 to 100 discovery patients were divided at random into training and test sets in a 7:3 ratio. An independent validation cohort of around 20 hyperthyroidism patients and more than 15 patients who later progressed to ophthalmopathy tested prospective prediction of ophthalmopathy. Once sampling was done, hyperthyroidism patients were given methimazole at a starting dose of 30 mg daily, whereas ophthalmopathy patients were given high-dose intravenous methylprednisolone.

Comment on this clonotype: Which antigen it targets is not known. Base-call qualities are not available, and no considerably larger clone is one nucleotide away.

Patients with uncontrolled infections, other autoimmune diseases, pregnancy or lactation were excluded. Diagnoses were established on the basis of clinical symptoms, serum thyroxine and TRAb, thyroid ultrasound, and orbital computed tomography. Trizol reagent was used to extract total RNA, and RNA quality was then checked on an Agilent 2100 Bioanalyzer. The TCR beta CDR3 regions were amplified from the RNA transcripts. For the first round of RT-PCR on the TCR CDR3, the HTBI primer set was used together with the Qiagen OneStep RT-PCR kit. Libraries were constructed in a second round of multiplex PCR, after which size selection and purification were carried out. Sequencing of the libraries was done on an Illumina HiSeq2000 using paired-end 100 bp reads. On the authors' methods: SOAPnuke was used to process the raw data, with reads discarded if the reads contained adapters or uncalled bases, had a mean Phred below 15, or lacked an exact constant-primer or identifier match. COPE v1.2.5 was used to merge the high-quality paired reads, and each unique nucleotide sequence was defined as a clonotype. MiTCR v1.1 was used to align clonotypes to the IMGT TRBV, TRBD and TRBJ reference segments. The analysis included only V-J combinations with a frequency above 0.0001, which together covered about 99% of the repertoires. The TCS score was defined as the ratio of F50 (clonal expansion) to E x V (chaos), calculated using BLOSUM62-based TCRdist between CDR3 peptides within each V-J. Welch's t-statistics and random forest reduced around 510 V-J features to roughly 13, which were used in a naive Bayes classifier (R e1071). Thyroid-blood repertoire similarity was quantified with the Morisita-Horn index. TCRdb reran the public reads through fastp at Q25 and MiXCR, keeping productive beta chains. Every CDR3 protein is listed once, alongside the most common genes and DNA of its rows. The V and J calls were not made by the authors but by TCRdb's processing. This sample lists about 570,000 distinct CDR3 sequences; roughly 46% were detected once. The ten largest clones represent around 20% of the sample.

Study-level results and caveats: Sample size was not statistically predetermined, and investigators were not blinded to group allocation. In validation, the model predicted progression to ophthalmopathy with over 65% sensitivity and approximately 74% specificity, a median of about 6.7 months before onset. A model built on a 13 V-J signature distinguished ophthalmopathy from stable hyperthyroidism, reaching over 85% sensitivity and around 81% specificity in cross-validation and 80%/75% in testing. Most expanded thyroid clonotypes (frequency above 0.001) were also detected in blood, suggesting blood repertoires may reflect thyroid immune responses.

The origin of this receptor is an adult woman with Graves' disease, either hyperthyroidism or ophthalmopathy (not recorded which). Input material: peripheral blood or thyroid tissue (not recorded which).

CDR3 protein: CASSSRAFSGNTIYF. Here is the DNA: TGTGCCAGCAGCTCAAGGGCGTTCTCTGGAAACACCATATATTTT. The sequence links TRBV7-9 to TRBJ1-3; the D segment cannot be called with confidence. From cysteine to phenylalanine, the CDR3 is 15 amino acids long. The read is trimmed to its CDR3 DNA, 45 bases read in frame from base 1. The germline V gene (reference sequence) yields SEHNR for CDR1 and FQNEAQ for CDR2. Cut back by 4 bases and 0 bases, the V and J ends lie 10 bases apart.